This TCR beta chain was captured by sequencing in a study of T cells in Graves' hyperthyroidism and ophthalmopathy. The CDR3 contains 15 residues. Germline V gene data show CDR1 as LNHDA and CDR2 as SQIVND (reference sequence). The V gene end was trimmed by 3 bases and the J gene end by 0 bases; junction bases not matched to a gene: 2. The study left out patients who had uncontrolled infection, other autoimmune disease, pregnancy or lactation. The table lists this clonotype with many counts. Antigen: not known. There were TCR beta CDR3 regions amplified from RNA transcripts. Researchers ran a first-round RT-PCR on the TCR CDR3 using the HTBI primer set. TCRdb independently ran MiXCR on the multiplex PCR reads; one entry per CDR3 protein. Found here are hundreds of thousands of distinct CDR3 sequences, approximately 44% of them singletons; the top ten hold 8.2%. General study results and limits: Blood also carried most thyroid clonotypes expanded above 0.001.

The sample was peripheral blood or thyroid tissue (not recorded which). The source of this sequence is a woman under 30 with Graves' hyperthyroidism. The gene calls are TRBV19 and TRBJ1-5; 7 bases map to TRBD1. The CDR3 region is CASSIGTASNQPQHF. Here the CDR3 DNA reads TGTGCCAGTAGTATCGGGACAGCTAGCAATCAGCCCCAGCATTTT.